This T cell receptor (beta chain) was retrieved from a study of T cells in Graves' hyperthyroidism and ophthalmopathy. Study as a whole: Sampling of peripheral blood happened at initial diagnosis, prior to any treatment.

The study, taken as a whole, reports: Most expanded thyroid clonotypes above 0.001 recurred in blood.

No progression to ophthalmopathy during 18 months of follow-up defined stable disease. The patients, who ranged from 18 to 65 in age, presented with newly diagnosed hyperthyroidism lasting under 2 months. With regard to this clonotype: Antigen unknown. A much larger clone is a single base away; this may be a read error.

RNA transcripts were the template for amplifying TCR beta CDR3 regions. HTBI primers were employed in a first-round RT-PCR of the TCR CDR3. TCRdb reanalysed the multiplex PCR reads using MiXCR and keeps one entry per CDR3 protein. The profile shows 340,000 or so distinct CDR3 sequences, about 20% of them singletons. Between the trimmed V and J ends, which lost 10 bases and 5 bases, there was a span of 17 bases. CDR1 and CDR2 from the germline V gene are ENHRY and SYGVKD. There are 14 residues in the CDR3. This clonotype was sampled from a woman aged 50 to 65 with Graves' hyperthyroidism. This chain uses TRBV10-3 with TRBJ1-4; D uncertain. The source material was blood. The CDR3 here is CATSPSERNEKLFF. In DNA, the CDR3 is TGTGCCACCAGCCCCTCAGAAAGAAATGAAAAACTGTTTTTT.